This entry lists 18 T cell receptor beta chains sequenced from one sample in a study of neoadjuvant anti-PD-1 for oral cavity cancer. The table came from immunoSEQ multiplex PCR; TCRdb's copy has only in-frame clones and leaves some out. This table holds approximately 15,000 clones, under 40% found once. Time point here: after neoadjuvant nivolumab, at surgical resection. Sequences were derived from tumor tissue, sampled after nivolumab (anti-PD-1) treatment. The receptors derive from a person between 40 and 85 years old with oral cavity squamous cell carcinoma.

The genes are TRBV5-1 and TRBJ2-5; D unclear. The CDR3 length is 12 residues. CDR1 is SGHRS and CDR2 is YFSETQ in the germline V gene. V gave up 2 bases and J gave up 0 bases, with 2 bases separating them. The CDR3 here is CASSFNQETQYF. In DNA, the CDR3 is TGCGCCAGCAGCTTTAACCAAGAGACCCAGTACTTC.

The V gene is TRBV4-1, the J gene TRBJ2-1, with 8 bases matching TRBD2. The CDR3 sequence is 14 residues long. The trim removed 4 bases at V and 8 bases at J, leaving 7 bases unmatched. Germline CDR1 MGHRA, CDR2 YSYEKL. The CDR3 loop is CASSPGPRGDEQFF. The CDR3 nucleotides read TGCGCCAGCAGCCCTGGGCCGCGGGGGGATGAGCAGTTCTTC.

Here the CDR3 reads CASSLEFRWSPLHF. CDR3 nucleotides: TGTGCCAGCAGCTTAGAGTTTCGGTGGTCACCCCTCCACTTT. This chain joins TRBV7-2 and TRBJ1-6; D gene uncertain. The V end was cut by 1 base, the J end by 10 bases, with 11 bases between. This CDR3 has 14 amino acids. From germline, CDR1 is SGHTA and CDR2 FQGNSA.

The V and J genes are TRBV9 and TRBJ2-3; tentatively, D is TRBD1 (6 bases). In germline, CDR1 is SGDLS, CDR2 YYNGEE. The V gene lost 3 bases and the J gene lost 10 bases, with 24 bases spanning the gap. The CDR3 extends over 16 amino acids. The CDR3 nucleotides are TGTGCCAGCAGCGCCTGGGGGCTAGAGGCAAGAGGGGCGCAGTATTTT. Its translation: CASSAWGLEARGAQYF.

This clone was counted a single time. The CDR3: CASRSGVSTDTQYF. The CDR3 DNA reads as TGTGCCAGCAGAAGCGGGGTCAGCACAGATACGCAGTATTTT. This chain links TRBV2 with TRBJ2-3, with 7 bases identical to TRBD2. The CDR3 sequence is 14 residues long. The ends lost 6 bases at V and 0 bases at J; junction bases unmatched: 3. Germline V gene sequence: CDR1 SNHLY, CDR2 FYNNEI. Looking up the rest from reference TRBV2 and TRBJ2-3 gives the full variable domain: EPEVTQTPSHQVTQMGQEVILRCVPISNHLYFYWYRQILGQKVEFLVSFYNNEISEKSEIFDDQFSVERPDGSNFTLKIRSTKLEDSAMYFCASRSGVSTDTQYFGPGTRLTVL.

The CDR3: CASSSGTGSNYGYTF. CDR3 bases: TGTGCCAGCAGCTCGGGGACAGGATCTAACTATGGCTACACCTTC. J is TRBJ1-2 and V is TRBV13; 8 bases map to TRBD1. Losses at the gene ends were 4 bases for V and 0 bases for J; bases not matched to a gene: 4. The CDR3 extends over 15 amino acids. The V gene's germline CDR1 is PRHDT and CDR2 FYEKMQ (reference sequence).

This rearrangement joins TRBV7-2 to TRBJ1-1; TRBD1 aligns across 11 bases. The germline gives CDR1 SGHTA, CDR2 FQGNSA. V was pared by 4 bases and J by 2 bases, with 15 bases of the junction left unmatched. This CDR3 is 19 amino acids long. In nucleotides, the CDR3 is TGTGCCAGCAGCTCTCCTCTCTGGGGGACAGGGGGTAAAAACACTGAAGCTTTCTTT. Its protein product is CASSSPLWGTGGKNTEAFF.

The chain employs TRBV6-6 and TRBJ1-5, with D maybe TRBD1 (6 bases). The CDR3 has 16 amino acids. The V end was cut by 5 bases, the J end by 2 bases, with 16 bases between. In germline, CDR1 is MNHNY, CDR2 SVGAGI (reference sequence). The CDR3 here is CASSLEQGYGNQPQHF. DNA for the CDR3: TGTGCCAGCAGTCTCGAACAGGGCTATGGCAATCAGCCCCAGCATTTT.

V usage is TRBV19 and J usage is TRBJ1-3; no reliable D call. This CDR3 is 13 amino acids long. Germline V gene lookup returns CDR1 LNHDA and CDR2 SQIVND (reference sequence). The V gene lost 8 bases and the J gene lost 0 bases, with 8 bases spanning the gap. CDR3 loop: CASPSVSGNTIYF. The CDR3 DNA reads TGTGCCAGTCCCTCGGTCTCTGGAAACACCATATATTTT.

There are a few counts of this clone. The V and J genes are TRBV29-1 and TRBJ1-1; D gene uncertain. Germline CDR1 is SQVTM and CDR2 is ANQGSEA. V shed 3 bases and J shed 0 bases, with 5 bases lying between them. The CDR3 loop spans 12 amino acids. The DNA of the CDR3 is TGCAGCGTTGAGGTCATGAACACTGAAGCTTTCTTT. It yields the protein CSVEVMNTEAFF.

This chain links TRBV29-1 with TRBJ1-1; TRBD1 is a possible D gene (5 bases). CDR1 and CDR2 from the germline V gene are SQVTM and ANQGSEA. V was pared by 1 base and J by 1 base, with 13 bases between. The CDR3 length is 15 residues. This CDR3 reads CSVEAWGRANTEAFF. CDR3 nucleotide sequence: TGCAGCGTTGAAGCGTGGGGCAGGGCGAACACTGAAGCTTTCTTT.

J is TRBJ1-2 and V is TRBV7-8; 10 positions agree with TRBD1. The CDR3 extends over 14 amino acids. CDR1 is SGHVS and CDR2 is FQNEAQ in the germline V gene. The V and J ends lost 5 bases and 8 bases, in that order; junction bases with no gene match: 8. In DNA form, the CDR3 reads TGTGCCAGCAGCCATGCCGGGACAGGGGAGGGCTACACCTTC. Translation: CASSHAGTGEGYTF.

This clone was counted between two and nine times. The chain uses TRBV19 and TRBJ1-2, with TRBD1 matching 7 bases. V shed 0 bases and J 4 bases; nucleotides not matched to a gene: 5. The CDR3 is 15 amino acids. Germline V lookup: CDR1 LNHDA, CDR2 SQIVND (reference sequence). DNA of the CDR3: TGTGCCAGTAGTATAGACGGAGGACAGGTCTATGGCTACACCTTC. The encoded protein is CASSIDGGQVYGYTF.

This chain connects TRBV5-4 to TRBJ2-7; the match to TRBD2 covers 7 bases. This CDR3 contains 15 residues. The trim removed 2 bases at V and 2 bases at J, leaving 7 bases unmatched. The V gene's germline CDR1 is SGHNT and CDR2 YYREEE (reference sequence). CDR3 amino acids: CASSFERGITYEQYF. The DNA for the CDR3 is TGTGCCAGCAGCTTCGAGCGGGGAATCACCTACGAGCAGTACTTC.

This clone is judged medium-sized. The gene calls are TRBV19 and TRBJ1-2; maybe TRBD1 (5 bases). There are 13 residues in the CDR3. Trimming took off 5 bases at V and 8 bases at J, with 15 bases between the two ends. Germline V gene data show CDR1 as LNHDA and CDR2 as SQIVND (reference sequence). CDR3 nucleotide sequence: TGTGCCAGTAGTGTCGACAGTGCGTTCGGCTACACCTTC. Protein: CASSVDSAFGYTF.

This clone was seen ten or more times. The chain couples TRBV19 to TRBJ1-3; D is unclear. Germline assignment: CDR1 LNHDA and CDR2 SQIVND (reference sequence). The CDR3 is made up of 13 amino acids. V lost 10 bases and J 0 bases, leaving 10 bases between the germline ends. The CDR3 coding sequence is TGTGCCACCCCAGAGGTCTCTGGAAACACCATATATTTT. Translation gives CATPEVSGNTIYF.

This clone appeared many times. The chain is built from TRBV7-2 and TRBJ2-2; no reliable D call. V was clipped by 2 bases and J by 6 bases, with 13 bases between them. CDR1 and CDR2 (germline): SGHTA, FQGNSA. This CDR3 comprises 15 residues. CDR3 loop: CASSLRMLVPGELFF. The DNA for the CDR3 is TGTGCCAGCAGCTTACGGATGCTCGTCCCCGGGGAGCTGTTTTTT.

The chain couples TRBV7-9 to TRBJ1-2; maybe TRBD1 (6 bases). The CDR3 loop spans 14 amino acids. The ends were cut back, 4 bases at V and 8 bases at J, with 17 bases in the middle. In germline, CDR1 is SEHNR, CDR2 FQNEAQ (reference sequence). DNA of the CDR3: TGTGCCAGCAGCTCAGCAATCCAGGGGAGAGGCTACACCTTC. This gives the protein CASSSAIQGRGYTF. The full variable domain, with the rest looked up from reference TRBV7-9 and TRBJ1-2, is DTGVSQNPRHKITKRGQNVTFRCDPISEHNRLYWYRQTLGQGPEFLTYFQNEAQLEKSRLLSDRFSAERPKGSFSTLEIQRTEQGDSAMYLCASSSAIQGRGYTFGSGTRLTVV.